A single sample gave rise to the 19 T cell receptor beta chains below, sequenced in a study of CD8 T cells in Susac syndrome. RNA was extracted with the RNeasy kit, and a quantity of roughly 0.5 to 1 ug was reverse transcribed using random hexamers. TCRdb re-analysed the immunoSEQ multiplex PCR reads in MiXCR, keeping a single row per CDR3 protein. Of about 300,000 distinct CDR3 sequences listed, around nine tenths are singletons. Source material: CD8+ T cells from PBMCs. The receptors shown here come from a human donor with multiple sclerosis.

The DNA of the CDR3 is TGTGCCACCTCCACCGGGGAGACCCAGTACTTC. Its translation is CATSTGETQYF. The V gene is TRBV24-1, the J gene TRBJ2-5; D is uncertain. CDR3 length: 11 residues. Trimming left V 9 bases short and J 5 bases short, with 9 bases between. Germline V lookup: CDR1 KGHDR, CDR2 SFDVKD.

The CDR3 coding sequence is TGTGCCAGCAGTTACCCAGACCCCCCCAGACTAGCGGGAACTCTGGAGACCCAGTACTTC. It is translated as CASSYPDPPRLAGTLETQYF. The rearrangement links TRBV6-2 or TRBV6-3 to TRBJ2-5, with 11 nucleotides matching TRBD2. V lost 2 bases, J lost 5 bases, and 19 bases stayed unmatched. This CDR3 has 20 residues. Germline V lookup: CDR1 MNHEY, CDR2 SVGEGT.

This chain links TRBV2 with TRBJ1-1; TRBD1 agrees at 7 bases. Losses at the gene ends were 6 bases for V and 7 bases for J; bases not matched to a gene: 2. Germline V lookup: CDR1 SNHLY, CDR2 FYNNEI. This CDR3 contains 11 residues. In nucleotides, the CDR3 is TGTGCCAGCAGGGACAGGCTTGAAGCTTTCTTT. The encoded protein is CASRDRLEAFF.

The chain is built from TRBV7-9 and TRBJ2-1, with D perhaps being TRBD1 or TRBD2 (5 bases each). Germline lookup yields CDR1 SEHNR and CDR2 FQNEAQ (reference sequence). Trimming stripped 0 bases from V and 7 bases from J, with 16 bases between. CDR3 size: 16 residues. The CDR3 sequence is CASSLAEGPGRNEQFF. The CDR3 DNA reads TGTGCCAGCAGCTTAGCAGAGGGGCCAGGAAGGAATGAGCAGTTCTTC. Full variable domain (missing parts from reference TRBV7-9 and TRBJ2-1): DTGVSQNPRHKITKRGQNVTFRCDPISEHNRLYWYRQTLGQGPEFLTYFQNEAQLEKSRLLSDRFSAERPKGSFSTLEIQRTEQGDSAMYLCASSLAEGPGRNEQFFGPGTRLTVL.

The gene calls are TRBV30 and TRBJ2-5; tentatively, D is TRBD1 (5 bases). The V gene lost 1 base and the J gene lost 5 bases, with 8 bases spanning the gap. The CDR3 covers 12 residues. Germline V CDR1 and CDR2: GTSNPN, SVGIG (reference sequence). CDR3: CAWSGGDETQYF. The DNA of the CDR3 is TGTGCCTGGAGTGGGGGCGACGAGACCCAGTACTTC.

V usage is TRBV3-1 and J usage is TRBJ2-1; D not certain. The CDR3 is 12 residues long. V lost 3 bases and J 3 bases, leaving 3 bases between the germline ends. Looked up from germline, CDR1 is LGHDT and CDR2 is YNNKEL (reference sequence). The CDR3, as DNA: TGTGCCAGCAGCCAGTTCTACAATGAGCAGTTCTTC. This gives the protein CASSQFYNEQFF.

The chain links TRBV6-1 to TRBJ1-2, with a possible D match to TRBD1 (5 bases). The germline V gene has CDR1 MNHNS and CDR2 SASEGT. There are 15 residues in the CDR3. V was shortened by 3 bases and J by 5 bases, with 16 bases between the two germline ends. In DNA form, the CDR3 reads TGTGCCAGCAGTGATGGGACCGAAAGCCTTTATGGCTACACCTTC. Its translation is CASSDGTESLYGYTF.

The V call is TRBV19, the J call TRBJ2-1; D not certain. The CDR3 is 15 amino acids. V was trimmed by 5 bases and J by 0 bases, leaving 11 bases between them. Looked up from germline, CDR1 is LNHDA and CDR2 is SQIVND (reference sequence). The CDR3 loop reads CASSADWSSYNEQFF. For the CDR3, the DNA is TGTGCCAGTAGTGCCGACTGGAGCTCCTACAATGAGCAGTTCTTC.

The chain has TRBV7-8 and TRBJ2-1; 9 nucleotides agree with TRBD2. V lost 4 bases and J lost 8; bases outside the gene matches: 30. Germline V gene data show CDR1 as SGHVS and CDR2 as FQNEAQ. This CDR3 is built from 22 residues. The CDR3 DNA follows: TGTGCCAGCAGCTCCCCCGGGACCGCCGTGACTAGCGGAGCCTACAAGGGGGATGAGCAGTTCTTC. Its protein is CASSSPGTAVTSGAYKGDEQFF.

The genes are TRBV2 and TRBJ2-7, with D perhaps being TRBD1 or TRBD2 (5 bases each). The CDR3 extends over 16 amino acids. Germline V CDR1 and CDR2: SNHLY, FYNNEI. Trimming stripped 4 bases from V and 4 bases from J, with 20 bases between. CDR3 residues: CASSGDPGPSLYEQYF. As DNA, the CDR3 is TGTGCCAGCAGTGGAGACCCGGGACCGTCACTTTACGAGCAGTACTTC.

CDR3 in DNA: TGCAGCGTTGTAGGTTCGGCGCAGTATTTT. This translates into CSVVGSAQYF. This chain connects TRBV29-1 to TRBJ2-3; unclear D gene. The germline V gene has CDR1 SQVTM and CDR2 ANQGSEA. Between the trimmed V and J ends, which lost 4 bases and 10 bases, there was a span of 9 bases. The CDR3 sequence is 10 residues long.

The genes are TRBV6-2 or TRBV6-3 and TRBJ2-4; the D is unclear. V dropped 5 bases and J dropped 7 bases, with 18 bases sitting between them. This CDR3 region has 15 residues. Germline V lookup: CDR1 MNHEY, CDR2 SVGEGT. In nucleotides, the CDR3 is TGTGCCAGCAGTACCCCGGCCTCCTTTGGGAACATTCAGTACTTC. As protein: CASSTPASFGNIQYF.

The chain couples TRBV29-1 to TRBJ2-1, with TRBD2 identical over 11 bases. This CDR3 is 14 amino acids long. Germline V gene sequence: CDR1 SQVTM, CDR2 ANQGSEA. V lost 4 bases to trimming and J lost 9 bases; unmatched junction nucleotides: 8. CDR3 DNA sequence: TGCAGCGTTGTGCTAGCGGGGGGCTTGGGTGAGCAGTTCTTC. Protein: CSVVLAGGLGEQFF.

The chain has TRBV4-2 and TRBJ2-3, with 13 bases that match TRBD2. Germline trimming cut 2 bases from V and 2 bases from J; bases unmatched to any gene: 4. The CDR3 totals 17 residues. Germline V gives CDR1 LGHNA, CDR2 YNFKEQ. The CDR3 DNA is TGTGCCAGCAGCCAAACACTAGCGGGGGGGCCCACAGATACGCAGTATTTT. Its translation: CASSQTLAGGPTDTQYF.

This clonotype was recorded a few times. This sequence joins TRBV6-1 and TRBJ2-5, with TRBD1 matching 10 bases. This CDR3 contains 15 residues. Trimming at V came to 6 bases and at J to 5 bases, leaving 9 bases not matched to a gene. Germline V gives CDR1 MNHNS, CDR2 SASEGT. The CDR3 nucleotides read TGTGCCAGCAGCCAAGGGACAGGGGAGGTGGAGACCCAGTACTTC. Translation gives CASSQGTGEVETQYF.

The CDR3, as DNA: TGTGCCAGCAGCTTAAATGGGGATAGTGGGATTCAGTACTTC. Translated: CASSLNGDSGIQYF. V usage is TRBV7-3 and J usage is TRBJ2-4; D gene ambiguous. Trimming pared 1 base from V and 10 bases from J, leaving 14 bases between. The CDR3 contains 14 residues. The germline V gene has CDR1 SGHTA and CDR2 FQGTGA.

This clonotype was seen just once. The chain recombines TRBV7-9 with TRBJ1-2; D gene uncertain. Between the trimmed V and J ends, which lost 1 base and 4 bases, there was a span of 4 bases. This CDR3 has 12 residues. From germline, CDR1 is SEHNR and CDR2 FQNEAQ (reference sequence). The chain's CDR3 is CASSLVSYGYTF. The CDR3 DNA reads TGTGCCAGCAGCTTAGTGTCCTATGGCTACACCTTC.

The rearrangement joins TRBV7-9 to TRBJ1-5; TRBD1 agrees at 7 bases. Trimming removed 2 bases from V and 2 bases from J; junction bases left unmatched: 12. The CDR3 is made up of 18 amino acids. Germline V gene lookup returns CDR1 SEHNR and CDR2 FQNEAQ (reference sequence). The CDR3 sequence is CASSLSGTGDVGNQPQHF. In nucleotides, the CDR3 is TGTGCCAGCAGCTTATCCGGAACAGGGGATGTGGGCAATCAGCCCCAGCATTTT.

The chain joins TRBV28 to TRBJ2-5; D is unclear. The V gene's germline CDR1 is MDHEN and CDR2 SYDVKM. The CDR3 has 13 residues. V was shortened by 3 bases and J by 9 bases, with 14 bases between the two germline ends. This chain's CDR3 is CASSLPGAQAQYF. DNA of the CDR3: TGTGCCAGCAGTTTGCCAGGCGCCCAGGCCCAGTACTTC.